This TCR beta chain was sequenced for a study of T cell repertoires and HLA-DP antigens (dated by TCRdb to the late 2010s). Regarding the complete study: The study used an in vitro model of CD4+ T cell alloreactivity in which transduced HeLa cells presented allogeneic HLA-DP. Compared with self, one alloantigen differed at one amino acid in the peptide-binding groove and the other differed at under 13, modelling structurally similar versus dissimilar alloantigens. Of the three donors, two were male and one was female, with ages ranging from the 18-to-29 band to the 60-to-69 band. Average DNA input was around 240 ng for sorted CD137+CD4+ samples, compared with approximately 1,300 ng for pre-culture CD4+ samples.

The immunoSEQ multiplex PCR, with forward primers for 54 TRBV segments and reverse primers for 13 TRBJ segments, was used to amplify TCRB CDR3 regions. Pre-culture CD4+ samples were sequenced at deep resolution with a target of hundreds of thousands of T cell genomes. Amplicons were sequenced on an Illumina HiSeq System, producing 87 bp reads covering the CDR3. The authors' analysis ran thus. Reads were corrected for PCR and sequencing errors, and CDR3 regions were defined by alignment to IMGT reference sequences. Synthetic template pools were used to estimate counts of templates and unique rearrangements. Clonality was computed as 1 minus Pielou's evenness. Richness was estimated with the Daley-Smith estimator. Morisita's index was used to measure repertoire overlap. Clones present in cultured samples but not detected in the pre-culture repertoire of the same donor were defined as low-abundance clones. In its TCRdb copy, this immuneACCESS table keeps in-frame sequences only and misses some clones. Where compared with another copy, unresolved V genes explain less than half of these, and the others have no known cause. V and J calls and clone size are copied from that table; D and trimming were computed from the DNA. This sample comprises tens of thousands of clones, roughly 78% of them detected only once. The ten largest clones add up to around 1.5% of the sample.

About this clone itself: Which antigen it targets is not known. Base quality data are lacking; no much larger clone is found one base away.

The study at large found these results: Clonality of sorted CD137+ cells was similar against both alloantigens (around 0.4) and much higher than in pre-culture samples (roughly 0.04). Limitations included only a few donors, a non-physiological HeLa antigen-presenting system, and the use of total CD4+ responder cells. Separate analysis of naive and memory CD4+ repertoires was not performed. Clones undetected before culture had an average cumulative frequency of around 35% against one allele and roughly 50% against the other.

Its CDR3 holds 13 amino acids, cysteine through phenylalanine. Only the CDR3 portion is preserved as DNA: 39 bases, with reading frame beginning at the first base. V and J are truncated by 0 bases and 7 bases respectively, leaving an intervening sequence of 10 bases. The germline V gene gives CDR1 as SGHAT and CDR2 as FQNNGV. Magnetic bead negative selection was used to isolate untouched CD4+ T cells from Ficoll-separated PBMC, with an average purity of around 98%. Using magnetic beads, untouched CD4+ T cells were isolated from Ficoll-separated PBMC at approximately 98% purity, with only negligible CD8+ contamination. Peripheral blood mononuclear cells were supplied by the buffy coats of a few healthy blood donors, who served as the study donors. All three donors were CMV seronegative. The DNeasy Blood & Tissue Kit was used for extraction of genomic DNA. TCRB sequencing was performed on genomic DNA from sorted CD137+CD4+ cells and pre-culture CD4+ baseline samples from each subject.

The sequence is built from TRBV11-2 and TRBJ2-7, with TRBD2 tentatively as D gene (5 bases match). Specimen: CD4+ T cells from PBMCs. This clonotype originated in a man in his fifties or sixties in good health and CMV-seronegative. For the CDR3, the sequence is CASSLEGGSEQYF. At the DNA level, the sequence is TGTGCCAGCAGCTTAGAAGGTGGGAGTGAGCAGTACTTC.